This T cell receptor (beta chain) was sequenced for a study of shared clonotypes between healthy human individuals. Study in general: Each donor's CD4 naive and CD4 memory cells filled three plates apiece, CD8 naive two, and CD8 memory one. Study-level results: Clonotypes which were not shared had lower generation probabilities than clonotypes that all four donors shared.

Notes on this clone: The target antigen is unknown.

Every one of the donors was a Caucasian adult that lived in Nashville, Tennessee. CD4+ cells yielded CD45RA+ naive and CD45RA-negative memory subsets. Trimming removed 3 bases from V and 1 base from J, with 5 bases in between. In germline, CDR1 is SGHTA, CDR2 FQGTGA. This CDR3 spans 13 amino acids. TCRdb's copy holds only in-frame clones and misses some; the assay was immunoSEQ multiplex PCR. This sample has about 1.5 million clones, with roughly 96% found just once. The sequenced material came from naive CD4+ T cells sorted from blood. Subset in this sample: CD45RA+ positively selected. This TCR was sampled from a young man in good health. V gene TRBV7-3 combines with J gene TRBJ2-3; weak D call: TRBD2 (5 bases). The CDR3 sequence is CASSFGGTDTQYF. CDR3 coding DNA: TGTGCCAGCAGCTTCGGGGGCACAGATACGCAGTATTTT.